The 31 T cell receptor beta chains given below trace back to one sample, sequenced in a study of response to subunit inactivated influenza vaccine. TCRdb re-called the RT-PCR reads with MiXCR, one entry per CDR3 protein. The sample gives more than 450,000 distinct CDR3 sequences, over 9% of which show up once; 9.5% to 11% is in the top ten. These sequences were also reported in another study, on T cells expressing NK-cell markers. That source reports: With UMIs, 5'RACE template switching was used to make TCR beta cDNA.

Sequences were derived from PBMCs from blood, sampled on the day of vaccination. These receptors all come from a man aged 45 to 65 who received an inactivated influenza vaccine.

This clonotype was recorded at least ten times. J is TRBJ1-1 and V is TRBV6-1; TRBD1 agrees at 7 bases. Germline CDR1 is MNHNS and CDR2 is SASEGT. The CDR3 length is 14 residues. Unmatched junction bases numbered 8, after V lost 6 bases and J lost 4 bases. CDR3 in amino acids: CASRPLQGSTEAFF. The CDR3 DNA sequence: TGTGCCAGCAGGCCCTTACAGGGGAGCACTGAAGCTTTCTTT.

This clonotype was recorded a few times. This chain joins TRBV4-2 and TRBJ1-1; possibly TRBD1 for D (5 bases). Trimming left V 0 bases short and J 2 bases short, with 13 bases between. This CDR3 has 16 amino acids. The germline gives CDR1 LGHNA, CDR2 YNFKEQ. The DNA of the CDR3 is TGTGCCAGCAGCCAAGAAGGGGCAGGGACCAACACTGAAGCTTTCTTT. Encoded protein: CASSQEGAGTNTEAFF.

The chain employs TRBV5-1 and TRBJ2-4; TRBD1 matches 11 bases. The junction had 2 bases not matched to a gene; V was cut back by 4 bases and J by 8 bases. Per the germline V gene, CDR1 is SGHRS and CDR2 is YFSETQ. The CDR3 covers 13 residues. The CDR3 spells CASSGGQGDIQYF. In DNA form, the CDR3 reads TGCGCCAGCAGCGGGGGACAGGGGGACATTCAGTACTTC.

This clonotype was observed many times. This rearrangement joins TRBV5-1 to TRBJ2-3; D gene unclear. The germline CDR1 and CDR2 sequences are SGHRS and YFSETQ. Trimming cost V 4 bases and J 0 bases, with 9 bases left between them. The CDR3 is 14 residues long. CDR3 sequence (DNA): TGCGCCAGCAGCCCGAGCACTAGCACAGATACGCAGTATTTT. Residues: CASSPSTSTDTQYF.

This chain joins TRBV28 and TRBJ2-1; 11 bases match TRBD2. Germline CDR1 reads MDHEN; CDR2 reads SYDVKM. J lost 7 bases, V lost 8 bases, and 16 bases had no gene match. The length of the CDR3 is 17 residues. In DNA form, the CDR3 reads TGTGCCAGCTTTCCCGGGACTAGCGGTGGAATGGGGAATGAGCAGTTCTTC. Translation gives CASFPGTSGGMGNEQFF. The whole variable domain, remainder taken from reference TRBV28 and TRBJ2-1, is DVKVTQSSRYLVKRTGEKVFLECVQDMDHENMFWYRQDPGLGLRLIYFSYDVKMKEKGDIPEGYSVSREKKERFSLILESASTNQTSMYLCASFPGTSGGMGNEQFFGPGTRLTVL.

The chain carries TRBV29-1 and TRBJ2-2; D is possibly TRBD2 (6 bases). The germline gives CDR1 SQVTM, CDR2 ANQGSEA. The CDR3 extends over 15 amino acids. Between the trimmed V and J ends, which lost 6 bases and 4 bases, there was a span of 18 bases. CDR3 amino acids: CSVEGHALGTGELFF. Here the CDR3 DNA reads TGCAGCGTGGAGGGTCACGCGCTTGGCACCGGGGAGCTGTTTTTT.

This clonotype came up once. The V gene is TRBV18, the J gene TRBJ2-5; no definite D call. The CDR3 sequence is 14 residues long. Trimming stripped 4 bases from V and 1 base from J, with 10 bases between. From germline, CDR1 is KGHSH and CDR2 LQKENI. The DNA of the CDR3 is TGTGCCAGCTCACGAACCCTAACCCAAGAGACCCAGTACTTC. Protein sequence: CASSRTLTQETQYF.

This clonotype was counted at least ten times. The gene calls are TRBV4-2 and TRBJ2-3; D call uncertain. The V gene lost 2 bases and the J gene lost 4 bases, with 7 bases spanning the gap. CDR1 is LGHNA, CDR2 YNFKEQ, per germline. The CDR3 covers 13 residues. CDR3 DNA sequence: TGTGCCAGCAGCCAAAGAGGATCAGATACGCAGTATTTT. This sequence encodes CASSQRGSDTQYF.

The chain combines TRBV28 with TRBJ2-7; D unclear. The CDR3 length is 15 residues. With 3 bases removed from V and 0 bases from J, the gap between germline ends came to 12 bases. The germline gives CDR1 MDHEN, CDR2 SYDVKM. The CDR3 DNA reads TGTGCCAGCAGTTTCCCTGGAAGGAGCTCCTACGAGCAGTACTTC. Translated, it gives CASSFPGRSSYEQYF. Supplemented by reference TRBV28 and TRBJ2-7, the full variable domain reads DVKVTQSSRYLVKRTGEKVFLECVQDMDHENMFWYRQDPGLGLRLIYFSYDVKMKEKGDIPEGYSVSREKKERFSLILESASTNQTSMYLCASSFPGRSSYEQYFGPGTRLTVT.

The V call is TRBV9, the J call TRBJ2-3; D possibly corresponds to TRBD2 (6 bases). The germline V gene encodes CDR1 SGDLS and CDR2 YYNGEE. Trimming shortened V by 3 bases and J by 2 bases, and 16 bases separated the two germline ends. CDR3 length: 16 residues. The CDR3 region is CASSELLAPHTDTQYF. As DNA, the CDR3 is TGTGCCAGCAGCGAACTACTAGCTCCTCACACAGATACGCAGTATTTT.

This clonotype appeared once. Sequence at one end of the junction differs from germline and may be a read error. This sequence joins TRBV15 and TRBJ2-1; D is undetermined. CDR1 and CDR2 from the germline V gene are LNHNV and YYDKDF (reference sequence). This CDR3 comprises 16 residues. The CDR3 loop is CSTSRLALGSYNEQFF. In nucleotides, the CDR3 is TGTTCCACCAGCAGATTAGCCCTGGGCTCCTACAATGAGCAGTTCTTC.

This clonotype has a handful of counts. This rearrangement joins TRBV7-3 to TRBJ2-5, with D uncertain. Germline loops: CDR1 SGHTA, CDR2 FQGTGA. Between the trimmed V and J ends, which lost 5 bases and 8 bases, there was a span of 15 bases. This CDR3 is built from 13 residues. The CDR3: CASSPTGATTQYF. Here the CDR3 DNA reads TGTGCCAGCAGCCCTACGGGTGCTACAACCCAGTACTTC.

This clonotype was observed a handful of times. V and J are TRBV20-1 and TRBJ2-1; 15 nucleotides agree with TRBD2. The CDR3 spans 16 residues. Germline V gene lookup returns CDR1 DFQATT and CDR2 SNEGSKA (reference sequence). Germline trimming cut 6 bases from V and 6 bases from J; bases unmatched to any gene: 9. The CDR3 DNA follows: TGCAGTGCCCCAAGGACGGGACTAGCGGGGGGCAATGAGCAGTTCTTC. It yields the protein CSAPRTGLAGGNEQFF.

A few counts support this clonotype. The gene calls are TRBV6-2 or TRBV6-3 and TRBJ2-1, with 7 bases matching TRBD2. The ends lost 4 bases at V and 2 bases at J; junction bases unmatched: 5. This CDR3 spans 15 amino acids. CDR1 is MNHEY and CDR2 is SVGEGT in the germline V gene. CDR3 residues: CASSSMAGAYNEQFF. CDR3 DNA sequence: TGTGCCAGCAGTTCGATGGCGGGAGCCTACAATGAGCAGTTCTTC.

This clonotype came up a few times. This chain joins TRBV20-1 and TRBJ1-1; D is possibly TRBD1 (6 bases). Between the trimmed V and J ends, which lost 1 base and 3 bases, there was a span of 18 bases. CDR3 length equals 16 residues. Germline CDR1 is DFQATT and CDR2 is SNEGSKA (reference sequence). CDR3 bases: TGCAGTGCTAGAGGTTTACAGGGCGCCCCCGACACTGAAGCTTTCTTT. Residues: CSARGLQGAPDTEAFF.

This clonotype was detected only once. The chain couples TRBV18 to TRBJ2-2, with D possibly TRBD2 on 5 matching bases. The V and J ends lost 4 bases and 2 bases respectively, with 14 bases between them. CDR3 length: 16 amino acids. Per the germline V gene, CDR1 is KGHSH and CDR2 is LQKENI. CDR3 sequence reads: CASSRTSRTNTGELFF. The CDR3 bases are TGTGCCAGCTCACGTACTTCGCGGACTAACACCGGGGAGCTGTTTTTT.

The chain employs TRBV7-8 and TRBJ2-2; TRBD1 might be the D (6 bases). V dropped 5 bases and J dropped 1 base, with 17 bases sitting between them. This CDR3 spans 17 amino acids. CDR1 is SGHVS, CDR2 FQNEAQ, per germline. CDR3 amino acids: CASSPRLPGQNTGELFF. CDR3 DNA: TGTGCCAGCAGCCCGCGCCTACCGGGACAGAACACCGGGGAGCTGTTTTTT.

The V gene is TRBV7-3, the J gene TRBJ2-5; TRBD1 matches at 7 bases. The germline CDR1 and CDR2 sequences are SGHTA and FQGTGA. The CDR3 length is 15 residues. V shed 6 bases, J shed 2 bases, and the junction held 9 bases outside the gene matches. The DNA for the CDR3 is TGTGCCAGCAGTAGGACAGGATGGGGACAAGAGACCCAGTACTTC. Translation gives CASSRTGWGQETQYF.

This clonotype was seen many times. V gene TRBV20-1 combines with J gene TRBJ2-1; 8 nucleotides match TRBD2. Germline V CDR1 and CDR2: DFQATT, SNEGSKA (reference sequence). Unmatched junction bases numbered 4, after V lost 3 bases and J lost 0 bases. The CDR3 totals 15 residues. The CDR3 here is CSASNSGSSYNEQFF. CDR3 sequence (DNA): TGCAGTGCTAGCAACAGCGGGAGCTCCTACAATGAGCAGTTCTTC.

Ten or more counts support this clonotype. The chain has TRBV7-9 and TRBJ2-5; tentatively, D is TRBD2 (6 bases). The germline V gene encodes CDR1 SEHNR and CDR2 FQNEAQ (reference sequence). This CDR3 is built from 13 residues. The V gene lost 1 base and the J gene lost 7 bases, with 10 bases spanning the gap. This CDR3 reads CASSLVAEGTQYF. The CDR3 DNA reads as TGTGCCAGCAGCTTAGTTGCGGAGGGGACCCAGTACTTC.

In its sample, this clonotype ranks as medium-sized (0.01 to 0.1%). The V gene is TRBV4-3, the J gene TRBJ2-3, with D uncertain. CDR3 length: 16 amino acids. V lost 3 bases and J 1 base, leaving 14 bases between the germline ends. Per germline, CDR1 LGHNA and CDR2 YSLEER. The CDR3: CASSQDLIWGTDTQYF. For the CDR3, the DNA is TGCGCCAGCAGCCAGGATTTAATATGGGGCACAGATACGCAGTATTTT.

This clonotype was counted only a few times. The V gene is TRBV7-9, the J gene TRBJ2-2, with D unclear. CDR3 length equals 15 residues. Germline values: CDR1 SEHNR, CDR2 FQNEAQ (reference sequence). The V end lost 2 bases, the J end lost 4 bases, and 11 bases lay between the germline ends. The CDR3, as DNA: TGTGCCAGCAGCTTACCATTGGGGTCCACCGGGGAGCTGTTTTTT. This gives the protein CASSLPLGSTGELFF.

For the CDR3, the DNA is TGTGCCTGGAGTGCTAGCCCAGAGACCCAGTACTTC. Amino acids: CAWSASPETQYF. This chain joins TRBV30 and TRBJ2-5, with TRBD2 as a possible D gene (5 bases). The CDR3 consists of 12 residues. CDR1 and CDR2 from the germline V gene are GTSNPN and SVGIG (reference sequence). V dropped 1 base and J dropped 4 bases, with 7 bases sitting between them.

The chain carries TRBV3-1 and TRBJ2-1; 9 bases map to TRBD2. V shed 5 bases and J 7 bases; nucleotides not matched to a gene: 12. Germline V lookup: CDR1 LGHDT, CDR2 YNNKEL (reference sequence). CDR3 size: 16 residues. DNA for the CDR3: TGTGCCAGCAGCGGCCCGCTAGCGGGACCGAGGAATGAGCAGTTCTTC. Encoded protein: CASSGPLAGPRNEQFF.

This clonotype was found a few times. V gene TRBV28 combines with J gene TRBJ2-7; possibly TRBD2 for D (5 bases). V lost 7 bases, J lost 4 bases, and 20 bases lay in between. There are 15 residues in the CDR3. Germline-derived CDR1 and CDR2 are MDHEN and SYDVKM. In DNA, the CDR3 is TGTGCCAGCAACACTTACCGGAGGCACCTTTACGAGCAGTACTTC. Translating gives CASNTYRRHLYEQYF.

The chain recombines TRBV12-3 or TRBV12-4 with TRBJ2-7; the match to TRBD1 covers 9 bases. V shed 2 bases, J shed 5 bases, and the junction held 13 bases outside the gene matches. This CDR3 is 17 amino acids long. This CDR3 is CASSLSSLGTGHHEQYF. The DNA of the CDR3 is TGTGCCAGCAGTTTATCGTCCCTGGGGACAGGGCACCACGAGCAGTACTTC.

The J gene is TRBJ2-3, the V gene TRBV20-1; D possibly matches TRBD1 or TRBD2 (5 bases each). V dropped 5 bases and J dropped 1 base, with 10 bases sitting between them. This CDR3 has 13 residues. Germline V lookup: CDR1 DFQATT, CDR2 SNEGSKA (reference sequence). CDR3 amino acids: CSAARDGTDTQYF. The CDR3 nucleotides are TGCAGTGCTGCCAGGGACGGCACAGATACGCAGTATTTT.

Many counts were recorded for this clonotype. The V and J genes are TRBV4-2 and TRBJ2-2, with 8 bases fitting TRBD2. The CDR3 has 17 amino acids. Germline assignment: CDR1 LGHNA and CDR2 YNFKEQ. V dropped 4 bases and J dropped 6; count of bases not matched to a gene: 13. The CDR3 DNA is TGTGCCAGCAGCCGGGTCGGGCACGGGGGGGCATCCGGGGAGCTGTTTTTT. Translated: CASSRVGHGGASGELFF.

This clonotype turned up a few times. The chain uses TRBV6-1 and TRBJ1-6; D perhaps matches TRBD1 (6 bases). This CDR3 has 17 residues. Germline values: CDR1 MNHNS, CDR2 SASEGT. Trimming shortened V by 6 bases and J by 4 bases, and 19 bases separated the two germline ends. The CDR3 DNA follows: TGTGCCAGCAGCCGTAGTATAGGGGGGATATATAATTCACCCCTCCACTTT. Translating gives CASSRSIGGIYNSPLHF.

The chain uses TRBV27 and TRBJ2-4; 8 nucleotides match TRBD1. CDR3 length: 16 residues. Trimming removed 5 bases from V and 0 bases from J; junction bases left unmatched: 6. The germline gives CDR1 MNHEY, CDR2 SMNVEV (reference sequence). In DNA, the CDR3 is TGTGCCAGCAGTGATTACAGGGGGGAAGCCAAAAACATTCAGTACTTC. It translates to CASSDYRGEAKNIQYF.

This clonotype was seen only a few times. The chain carries TRBV7-2 and TRBJ2-1; 8 bases fit TRBD1. Trimming at V came to 5 bases and at J to 0 bases, leaving 9 bases not matched to a gene. The CDR3 loop spans 17 amino acids. The germline gives CDR1 SGHTA, CDR2 FQGNSA. The CDR3 region is CASSPRTGTSSYNEQFF. The CDR3 nucleotides read TGTGCCAGCAGCCCGAGGACAGGGACAAGCTCCTACAATGAGCAGTTCTTC.